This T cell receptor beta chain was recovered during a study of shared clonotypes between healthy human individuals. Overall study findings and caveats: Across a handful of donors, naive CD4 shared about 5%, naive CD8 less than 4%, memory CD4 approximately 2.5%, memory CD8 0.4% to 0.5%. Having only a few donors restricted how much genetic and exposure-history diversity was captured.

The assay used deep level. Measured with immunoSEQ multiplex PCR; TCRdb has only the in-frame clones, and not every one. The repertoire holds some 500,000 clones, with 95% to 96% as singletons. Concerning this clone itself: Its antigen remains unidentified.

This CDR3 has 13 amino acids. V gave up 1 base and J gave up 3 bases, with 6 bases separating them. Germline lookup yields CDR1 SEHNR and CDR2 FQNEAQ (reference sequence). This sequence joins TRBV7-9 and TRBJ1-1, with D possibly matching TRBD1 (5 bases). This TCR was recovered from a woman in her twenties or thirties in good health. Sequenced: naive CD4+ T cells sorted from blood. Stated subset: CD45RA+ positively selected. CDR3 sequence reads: CASSLEQDTEAFF. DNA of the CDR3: TGTGCCAGCAGCTTAGAACAGGACACTGAAGCTTTCTTT.